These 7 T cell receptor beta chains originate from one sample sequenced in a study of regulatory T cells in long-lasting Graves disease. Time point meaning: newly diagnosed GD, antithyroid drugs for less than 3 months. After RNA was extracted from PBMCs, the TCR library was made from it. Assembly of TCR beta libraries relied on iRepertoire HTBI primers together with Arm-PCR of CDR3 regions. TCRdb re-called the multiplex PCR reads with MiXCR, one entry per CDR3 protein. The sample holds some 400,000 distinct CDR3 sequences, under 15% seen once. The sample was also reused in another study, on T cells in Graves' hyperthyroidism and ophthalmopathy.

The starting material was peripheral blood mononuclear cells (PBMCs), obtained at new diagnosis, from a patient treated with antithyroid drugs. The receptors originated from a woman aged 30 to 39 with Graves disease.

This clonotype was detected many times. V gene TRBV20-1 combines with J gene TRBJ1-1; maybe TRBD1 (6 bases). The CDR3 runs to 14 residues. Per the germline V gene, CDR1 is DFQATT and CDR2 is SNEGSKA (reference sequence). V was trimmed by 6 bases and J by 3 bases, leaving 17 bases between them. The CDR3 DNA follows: TGCAGTGCCAAGACAGGTAACGAGCACACTGAAGCTTTCTTT. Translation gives CSAKTGNEHTEAFF.

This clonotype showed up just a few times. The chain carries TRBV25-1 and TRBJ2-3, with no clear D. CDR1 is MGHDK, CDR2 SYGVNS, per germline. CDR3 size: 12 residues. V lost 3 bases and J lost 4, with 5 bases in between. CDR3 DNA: TGTGCCAGCAGTGACCGCGCAGATACGCAGTATTTT. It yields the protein CASSDRADTQYF.

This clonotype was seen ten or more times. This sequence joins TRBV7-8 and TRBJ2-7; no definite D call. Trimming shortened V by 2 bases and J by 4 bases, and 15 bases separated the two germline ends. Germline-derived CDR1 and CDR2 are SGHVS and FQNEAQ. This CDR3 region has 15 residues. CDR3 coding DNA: TGTGCCAGCAGCTTAAGTGTTCGACACTGGTACGAGCAGTACTTC. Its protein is CASSLSVRHWYEQYF. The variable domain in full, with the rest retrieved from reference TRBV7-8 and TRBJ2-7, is GAGVSQSPRYKVAKRGQDVALRCDPISGHVSLFWYQQALGQGPEFLTYFQNEAQLDKSGLPSDRFFAERPEGSVSTLKIQRTQQEDSAVYLCASSLSVRHWYEQYFGPGTRLTVT.

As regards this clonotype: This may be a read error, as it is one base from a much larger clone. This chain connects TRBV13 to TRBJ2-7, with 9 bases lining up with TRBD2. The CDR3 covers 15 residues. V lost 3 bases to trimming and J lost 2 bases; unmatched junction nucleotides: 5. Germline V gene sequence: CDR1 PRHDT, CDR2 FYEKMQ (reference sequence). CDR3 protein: CASSFTAGGPYEQYF. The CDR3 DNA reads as TGTGCCAGCAGCTTTACGGCGGGAGGGCCCTACGAGCAGTACTTC.

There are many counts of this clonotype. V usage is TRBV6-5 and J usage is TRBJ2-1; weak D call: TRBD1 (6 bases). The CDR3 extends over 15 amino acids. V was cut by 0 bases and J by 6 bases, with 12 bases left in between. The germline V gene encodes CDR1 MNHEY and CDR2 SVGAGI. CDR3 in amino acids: CASSYSLEGGNEQFF. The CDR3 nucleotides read TGTGCCAGCAGTTACTCTCTAGAAGGGGGCAATGAGCAGTTCTTC.

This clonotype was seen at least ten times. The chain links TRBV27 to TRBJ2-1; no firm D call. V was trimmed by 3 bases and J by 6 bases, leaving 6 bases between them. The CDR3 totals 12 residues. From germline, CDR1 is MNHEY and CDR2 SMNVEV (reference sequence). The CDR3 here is CASSLTVNEQFF. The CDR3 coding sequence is TGTGCCAGCAGTTTGACCGTCAATGAGCAGTTCTTC.

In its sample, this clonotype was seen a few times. The CDR3: CASSISGPSTDTQYF. For the CDR3, the DNA is TGTGCCAGTAGTATCAGCGGGCCAAGCACAGATACGCAGTATTTT. The chain combines TRBV19 with TRBJ2-3, with TRBD2 as a possible D gene (6 bases). The CDR3 extends over 15 amino acids. CDR1 LNHDA and CDR2 SQIVND come from the germline V gene (reference sequence). The V gene lost 3 bases and the J gene lost 0 bases, with 10 bases spanning the gap.